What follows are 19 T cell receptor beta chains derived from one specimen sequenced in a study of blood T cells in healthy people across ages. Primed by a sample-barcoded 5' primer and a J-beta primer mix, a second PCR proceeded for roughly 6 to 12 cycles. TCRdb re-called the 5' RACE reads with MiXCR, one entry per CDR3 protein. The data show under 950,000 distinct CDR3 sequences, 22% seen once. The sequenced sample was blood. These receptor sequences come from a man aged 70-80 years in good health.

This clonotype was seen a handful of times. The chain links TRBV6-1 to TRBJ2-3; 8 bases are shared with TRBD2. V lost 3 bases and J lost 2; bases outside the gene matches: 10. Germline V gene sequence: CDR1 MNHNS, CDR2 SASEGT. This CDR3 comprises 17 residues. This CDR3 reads CASSEFLVSGDTDTQYF. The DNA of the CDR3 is TGTGCCAGCAGTGAGTTTCTGGTTAGCGGGGACACAGATACGCAGTATTTT.

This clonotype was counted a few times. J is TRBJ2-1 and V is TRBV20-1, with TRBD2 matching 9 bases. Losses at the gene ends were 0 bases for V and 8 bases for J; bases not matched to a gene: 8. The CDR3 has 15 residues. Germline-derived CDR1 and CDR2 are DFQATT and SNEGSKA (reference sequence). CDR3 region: CSARDHAGGPYEQFF. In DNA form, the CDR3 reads TGCAGTGCTAGAGATCATGCGGGAGGGCCCTATGAGCAGTTCTTC.

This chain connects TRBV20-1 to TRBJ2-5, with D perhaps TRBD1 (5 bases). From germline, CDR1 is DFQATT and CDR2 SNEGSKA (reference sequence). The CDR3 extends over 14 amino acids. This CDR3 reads CGTRSGKNQETQYF. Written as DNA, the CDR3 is TGCGGTACCCGCTCAGGGAAAAACCAAGAGACCCAGTACTTC.

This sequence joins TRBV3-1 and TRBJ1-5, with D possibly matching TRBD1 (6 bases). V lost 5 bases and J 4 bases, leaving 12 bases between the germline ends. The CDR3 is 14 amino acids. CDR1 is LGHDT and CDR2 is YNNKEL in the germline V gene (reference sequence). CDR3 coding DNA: TGTGCCAGCAGCTCGGGACACAGAAATCAGCCCCAGCATTTT. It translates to CASSSGHRNQPQHF.

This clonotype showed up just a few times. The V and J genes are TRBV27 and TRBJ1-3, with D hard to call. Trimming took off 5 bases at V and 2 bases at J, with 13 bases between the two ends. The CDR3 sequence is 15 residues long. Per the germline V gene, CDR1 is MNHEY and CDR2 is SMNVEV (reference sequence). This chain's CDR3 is CASSPSGGAGNTIYF. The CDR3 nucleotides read TGTGCCAGCAGTCCGTCGGGTGGGGCTGGAAACACCATATATTTT.

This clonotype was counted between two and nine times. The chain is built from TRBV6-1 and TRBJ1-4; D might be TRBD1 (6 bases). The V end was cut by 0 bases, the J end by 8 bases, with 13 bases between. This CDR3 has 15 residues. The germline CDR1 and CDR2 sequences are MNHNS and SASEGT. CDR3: CASSEAGGRPEKLFF. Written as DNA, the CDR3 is TGTGCCAGCAGTGAAGCCGGGGGGCGACCCGAAAAACTGTTTTTT.

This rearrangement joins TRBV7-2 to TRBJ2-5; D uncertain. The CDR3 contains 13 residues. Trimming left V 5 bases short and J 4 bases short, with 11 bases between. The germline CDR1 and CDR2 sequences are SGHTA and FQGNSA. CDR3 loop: CASSHPSVETQYF. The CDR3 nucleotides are TGTGCCAGCAGCCACCCATCGGTAGAGACCCAGTACTTC.

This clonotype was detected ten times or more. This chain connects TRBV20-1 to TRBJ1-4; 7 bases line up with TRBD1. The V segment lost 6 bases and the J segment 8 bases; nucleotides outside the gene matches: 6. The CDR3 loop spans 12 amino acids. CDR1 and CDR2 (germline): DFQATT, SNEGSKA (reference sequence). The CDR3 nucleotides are TGCAGTGCGGCGACAGGGAGGGAAAAACTGTTTTTT. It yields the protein CSAATGREKLFF.

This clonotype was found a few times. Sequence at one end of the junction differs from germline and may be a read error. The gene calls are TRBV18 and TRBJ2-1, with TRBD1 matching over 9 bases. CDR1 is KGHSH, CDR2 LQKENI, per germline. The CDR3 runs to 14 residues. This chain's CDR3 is CASSLGQGTNERFF. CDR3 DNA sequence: TGTGCCAGCTCACTGGGACAGGGCACCAATGAGCGGTTCTTC.

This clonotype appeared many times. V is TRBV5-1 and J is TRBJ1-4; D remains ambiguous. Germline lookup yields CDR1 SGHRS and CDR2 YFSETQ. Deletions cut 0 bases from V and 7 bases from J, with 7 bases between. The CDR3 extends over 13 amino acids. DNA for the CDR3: TGCGCCAGCAGCTTGGACATCAGTGAAAAACTGTTTTTT. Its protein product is CASSLDISEKLFF.

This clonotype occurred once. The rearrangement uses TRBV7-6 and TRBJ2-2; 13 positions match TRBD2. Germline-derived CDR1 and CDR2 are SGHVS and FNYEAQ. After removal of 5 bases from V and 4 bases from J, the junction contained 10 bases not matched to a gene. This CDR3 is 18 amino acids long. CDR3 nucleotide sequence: TGTGCCAGCAGCGCGCAAACTGGGACTAGCGGGACCACCGGGGAGCTGTTTTTT. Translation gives CASSAQTGTSGTTGELFF.

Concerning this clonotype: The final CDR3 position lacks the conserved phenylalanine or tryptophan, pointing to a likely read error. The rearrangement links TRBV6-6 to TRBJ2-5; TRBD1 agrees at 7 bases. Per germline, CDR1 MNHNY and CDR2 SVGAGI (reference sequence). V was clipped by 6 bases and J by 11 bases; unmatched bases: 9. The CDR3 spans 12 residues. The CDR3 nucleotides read TGTGCCAGCAGCCCAAACAGGGGAGAGCAGTACGTC. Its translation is CASSPNRGEQYV.

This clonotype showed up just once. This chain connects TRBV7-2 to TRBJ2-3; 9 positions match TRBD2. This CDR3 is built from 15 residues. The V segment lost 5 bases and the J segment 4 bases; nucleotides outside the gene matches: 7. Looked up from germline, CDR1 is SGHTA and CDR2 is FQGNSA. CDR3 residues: CASSPGTSSADTQYF. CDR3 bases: TGTGCCAGCAGCCCCGGGACTAGCAGCGCAGATACGCAGTATTTT.

The chain's CDR3 is CSVGPTTEAFF. The CDR3, as DNA: TGCAGCGTTGGCCCGACCACTGAAGCTTTCTTT. The J gene is TRBJ1-1, the V gene TRBV29-1, with unresolved D. CDR1 and CDR2 from the germline V gene are SQVTM and ANQGSEA. The V and J ends lost 4 bases and 4 bases respectively, with 7 bases between them. The CDR3 sequence is 11 residues long.

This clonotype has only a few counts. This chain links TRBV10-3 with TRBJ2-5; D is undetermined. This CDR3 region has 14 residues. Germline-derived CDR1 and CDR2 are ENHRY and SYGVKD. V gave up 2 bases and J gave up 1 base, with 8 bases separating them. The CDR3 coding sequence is TGTGCCATCAGTGAGGACGGATTCCAAGAGACCCAGTACTTC. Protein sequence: CAISEDGFQETQYF.

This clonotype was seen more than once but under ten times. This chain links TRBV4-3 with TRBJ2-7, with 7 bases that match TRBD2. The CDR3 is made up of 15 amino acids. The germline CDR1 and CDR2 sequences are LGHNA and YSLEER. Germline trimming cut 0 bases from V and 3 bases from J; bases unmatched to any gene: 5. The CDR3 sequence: CASSQDHGGSYEQYF. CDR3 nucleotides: TGCGCCAGCAGCCAAGACCACGGCGGGAGCTACGAGCAGTACTTC.

The CDR3 DNA reads as TGTGCCAGCAGCCCTCGCTTAATCCCTGGGGCCAACGTCCTGACTTTC. Protein sequence: CASSPRLIPGANVLTF. This chain links TRBV9 with TRBJ2-6; D is ambiguous. The CDR3 spans 16 residues. Germline CDR1 SGDLS, CDR2 YYNGEE. Trimming stripped 4 bases from V and 2 bases from J, with 13 bases between. The full variable domain, in which reference TRBV9 and TRBJ2-6 provide the parts outside the CDR3, is DSGVTQTPKHLITATGQRVTLRCSPRSGDLSVYWYQQSLDQGLQFLIQYYNGEERAKGNILERFSAQQFPDLHSELNLSSLELGDSALYFCASSPRLIPGANVLTFGAGSRLTVL.

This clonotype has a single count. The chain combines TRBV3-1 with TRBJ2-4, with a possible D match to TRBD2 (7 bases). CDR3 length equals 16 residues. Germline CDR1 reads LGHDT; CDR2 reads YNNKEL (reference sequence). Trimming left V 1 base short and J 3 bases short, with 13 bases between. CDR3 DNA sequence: TGTGCCAGCAGCCAAGTGGGGGGGCATGTCAAAAACATTCAGTACTTC. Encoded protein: CASSQVGGHVKNIQYF.

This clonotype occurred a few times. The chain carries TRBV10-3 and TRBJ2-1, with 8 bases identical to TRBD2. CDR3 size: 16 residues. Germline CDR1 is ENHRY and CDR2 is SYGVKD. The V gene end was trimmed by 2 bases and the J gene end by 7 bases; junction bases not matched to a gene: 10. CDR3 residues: CAISEASGPPRNEQFF. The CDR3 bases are TGTGCCATCAGTGAGGCTAGCGGGCCACCGAGGAATGAGCAGTTCTTC.